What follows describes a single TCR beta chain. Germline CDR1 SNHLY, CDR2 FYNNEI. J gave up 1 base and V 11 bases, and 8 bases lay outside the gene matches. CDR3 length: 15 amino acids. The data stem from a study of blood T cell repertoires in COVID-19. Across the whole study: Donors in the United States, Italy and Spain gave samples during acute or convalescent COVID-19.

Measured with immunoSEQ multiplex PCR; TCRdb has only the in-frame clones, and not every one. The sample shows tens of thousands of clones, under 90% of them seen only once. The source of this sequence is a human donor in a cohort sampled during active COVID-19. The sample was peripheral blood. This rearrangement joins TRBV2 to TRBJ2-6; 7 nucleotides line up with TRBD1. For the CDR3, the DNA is TGTGCCGTCCTGGACAGGCTGTCTGGGGCCAACGTCCTGACTTTC. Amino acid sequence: CAVLDRLSGANVLTF.